A single T cell receptor beta chain is shown here with its context. No cognate antigen has been identified for it. There are no base qualities to consult, and no much larger clone falls within one base. Participants in the prospective study were enrolled through a virtual design, were aged about 18 to 90 years, and lived in fewer than 30 United States geographic areas. In the prospective study, participants were assigned to cohorts based on the clinical history participants reported in a screening survey and a study questionnaire. A participant counted as exposed if, within 2 weeks of entering the study, that participant had been in contact with someone who had a PCR-confirmed or clinician-diagnosed COVID-19 case. Each participant in the prospective study had whole blood, serum and a nasopharyngeal or oropharyngeal swab collected by mobile phlebotomists. Participants in the prospective study had the option to provide additional blood draws and questionnaires over a roughly two-month period. Before DNA extraction, prospective study blood samples were shipped either frozen or at room temperature.

The sample comes from a study of blood T cell repertoires in COVID-19 (dated by TCRdb to the early 2020s). For context, the study as a whole: The collaborator samples originated in the United States, Italy and Spain and spanned the acute and convalescent phases of COVID-19. The prospective study material was composed of cDNA or gDNA derived from T cells, B-cell-depleted T cells, or PBMCs. Deeply sampled blood TCRbeta repertoires from subjects exposed to, actively infected with, or recovered from COVID-19 were included in the dataset. The repertoires were made available in a free public database intended to serve as a resource for research on the immune response to SARS-CoV-2. Samples came from the ongoing ImmuneRACE study (first 160 participants) plus 1,254 subjects from 6 global collaborators. Nearly every sample came with metadata listing a de-identified subject ID, COVID-19 status, age in years and sex. HLA class I and class II types, where available, came from metadata supplied by the sample provider rather than from assay-based typing. Study-level results and caveats: How much clinical and demographic metadata was included differed by source and by participant, and the metadata was provided uncurated.

The immunoSEQ Assay, a bias-controlled multiplex PCR, was used to amplify TCRbeta CDR3 regions from genomic DNA. Per the source publication's procedure: Within the assay, amplification of reference gene primers was used to estimate how many nucleated cells each sample contained. To quantify the absolute abundance of each unique TCRbeta CDR3 rearrangement, sequence reads were collapsed and filtered. Productive Simpson clonality was computed per sample as the square root of Simpson's diversity index over productive rearrangements. The table comes from immuneACCESS by way of TCRdb, which keeps in-frame sequences with V and J called. Part of the clones is missing from these tables; in studies checked, under half for an unresolved V gene and the rest for unknown reasons. Clone size and the V and J calls come from that table; the DNA yielded D and trimming. The sample has 130,000 to 150,000 clones on record, roughly 84% of them singletons. The ten top clones hold 5% to 7% of the sample.

Trimming accounts for 4 bases at V and 5 bases at J, while the number of junction bases matched to no gene is 6. Its CDR3 holds 15 amino acids, cysteine through phenylalanine. Here the CDR3 DNA is all that survives: 45 bases in frame from base 1. Taken from the germline V gene (reference sequence), the CDR1 and CDR2 loops are MNHEY and SMNVEV. The sequenced sample consisted of PBMCs or T cells enriched from blood (not recorded which). The clonotype originates from a woman aged 45-65 years who had been exposed to COVID-19. The V gene is TRBV27 and the J gene is TRBJ2-1; 9 junctional bases match TRBD2. At the DNA level, the sequence is TGTGCCAGCAGTTCTGTACCTAGCGGGGACAATGAGCAGTTCTTC. This gives the protein CASSSVPSGDNEQFF.